This TCR beta chain was found in a study of response to subunit inactivated influenza vaccine. Findings of the study overall: Authors suggested seasonal influenza vaccinations each recruit few new T cells.

This clonotype was counted at least ten times. Its antigen is undetermined. The CDR3 is made up of 14 amino acids. From germline, CDR1 is SGHAT and CDR2 FQDESV (reference sequence). Trimming cost V 1 base and J 0 bases, with 6 bases left between them. TCRdb redid the calling of the RT-PCR reads with MiXCR, one entry per CDR3 protein. Among 170,000 or so distinct CDR3 sequences listed, approximately 12% were seen once. This sample comprised CD8+ T cells sorted from PBMCs, obtained less than 30 months after vaccination. The V and J genes are TRBV11-1 and TRBJ1-1; weak D call: TRBD1 (6 bases). This sequence was found in a man between 50 and 75 years old who received an inactivated influenza vaccine. The CDR3 reads CASSLGTVNTEAFF. CDR3 DNA: TGTGCCAGCAGCTTAGGGACAGTGAACACTGAAGCTTTCTTT.